Below are 8 T cell receptor beta chains sequenced from a single sample in a study of shared clonotypes between healthy human individuals. Sequenced by immunoSEQ multiplex PCR; TCRdb stores in-frame clones only, minus some. This table holds approximately 2,300,000 clones, around 93% found once. The sequenced sample was naive CD4+ T cells from PBMCs. As for subset: CD45RA+ positively selected. These receptors were collected from a young man in good health. Some clones in this sample may be carry-over from other donors' samples.

The chain joins TRBV7-2 to TRBJ2-7, with D possibly being TRBD1 (6 bases). The germline V gene has CDR1 SGHTA and CDR2 FQGNSA. This CDR3 region has 13 residues. V was shortened by 5 bases and J by 3 bases, with 11 bases between the two germline ends. CDR3 DNA: TGTGCCAGCAGCCCGCCGACAGGCTACGAGCAGTACTTC. It is translated as CASSPPTGYEQYF.

As for this clone: Other nucleotide sequences from this sample produce the same CDR3. The rearrangement links TRBV5-4 to TRBJ2-1; D call uncertain. The germline V gene encodes CDR1 SGHNT and CDR2 YYREEE (reference sequence). Trimming pared 0 bases from V and 7 bases from J, leaving 5 bases between. The CDR3 extends over 12 amino acids. The CDR3 reads CASSLARNEQFF. CDR3 DNA sequence: TGTGCCAGCAGCTTGGCTAGGAATGAGCAGTTCTTC.

Concerning this clone itself: The sample has other DNA sequences that encode this CDR3 too. The rearrangement joins TRBV5-1 to TRBJ2-5, with 8 bases fitting TRBD1. The CDR3 covers 14 residues. Losses at the gene ends were 4 bases for V and 2 bases for J; bases not matched to a gene: 4. Germline V gene data show CDR1 as SGHRS and CDR2 as YFSETQ. CDR3 in amino acids: CASSLTGAQETQYF. DNA for the CDR3: TGCGCCAGCAGCCTGACAGGGGCGCAAGAGACCCAGTACTTC.

CDR3 DNA: TGTGCCAGCAGCGTAGCTGGACAGGGGGCAACCGGGGAGCTGTTTTTT. Protein sequence: CASSVAGQGATGELFF. The V gene is TRBV9, the J gene TRBJ2-2; TRBD1 aligns across 11 bases. Germline CDR1 SGDLS, CDR2 YYNGEE. The V gene end was trimmed by 0 bases and the J gene end by 5 bases; junction bases not matched to a gene: 3. The length of the CDR3 is 16 residues. Full variable domain (missing parts from reference TRBV9 and TRBJ2-2): DSGVTQTPKHLITATGQRVTLRCSPRSGDLSVYWYQQSLDQGLQFLIQYYNGEERAKGNILERFSAQQFPDLHSELNLSSLELGDSALYFCASSVAGQGATGELFFGEGSRLTVL.

In its sample, this clone was seen a few times. The CDR3 DNA follows: TGTGCCAGCAGTGCCGGGCCTAGCAATCAGCCCCAGCATTTT. This encodes CASSAGPSNQPQHF. The gene calls are TRBV2 and TRBJ1-5; D is undetermined. The germline V and J ends were trimmed by 4 bases and 0 bases, with 7 bases remaining between them. Germline V CDR1 and CDR2: SNHLY, FYNNEI. The CDR3 is 14 residues long.

The V gene is TRBV28, the J gene TRBJ2-1, with D possibly being TRBD1 or TRBD2 (5 bases each). Deletions cut 7 bases from V and 2 bases from J, with 27 bases between. In germline, CDR1 is MDHEN, CDR2 SYDVKM. The CDR3 length is 19 residues. In DNA form, the CDR3 reads TGTGCCAGCACCCTAGTGGTCTCCGGGACGGGGAAAACCTACAATGAGCAGTTCTTC. This gives the protein CASTLVVSGTGKTYNEQFF.

The chain links TRBV27 to TRBJ2-7; TRBD1 agrees at 9 bases. Germline loops: CDR1 MNHEY, CDR2 SMNVEV (reference sequence). V was clipped by 3 bases and J by 6 bases; unmatched bases: 6. The CDR3 has 14 residues. The CDR3 nucleotides read TGTGCCAGCAGTTTCCGGGACAGGGTGAGCGAGCAGTACTTC. Translation: CASSFRDRVSEQYF.

The V call is TRBV4-1, the J call TRBJ2-6, with D possibly TRBD2 on 5 matching bases. The CDR3 contains 15 residues. Germline values: CDR1 MGHRA, CDR2 YSYEKL. The germline V and J ends were trimmed by 0 bases and 4 bases, with 7 bases remaining between them. CDR3 DNA sequence: TGCGCCAGCAGCCAAGAGCGGGCCGGGGCCAACGTCCTGACTTTC. It specifies CASSQERAGANVLTF.